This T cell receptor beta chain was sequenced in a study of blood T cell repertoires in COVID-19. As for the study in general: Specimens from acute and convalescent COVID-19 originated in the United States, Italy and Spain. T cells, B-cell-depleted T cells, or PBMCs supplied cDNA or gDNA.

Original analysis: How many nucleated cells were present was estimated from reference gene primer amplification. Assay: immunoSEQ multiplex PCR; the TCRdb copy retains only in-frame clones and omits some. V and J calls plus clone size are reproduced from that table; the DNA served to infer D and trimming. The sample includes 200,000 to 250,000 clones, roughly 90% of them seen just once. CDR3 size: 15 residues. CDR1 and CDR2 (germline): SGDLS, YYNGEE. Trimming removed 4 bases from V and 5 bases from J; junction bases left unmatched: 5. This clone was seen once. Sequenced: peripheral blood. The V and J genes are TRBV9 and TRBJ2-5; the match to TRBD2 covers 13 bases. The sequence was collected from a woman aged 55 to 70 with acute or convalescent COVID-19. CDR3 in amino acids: CASSWTSGGGETQYF. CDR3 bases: TGTGCCAGCAGCTGGACTAGCGGGGGCGGGGAGACCCAGTACTTC. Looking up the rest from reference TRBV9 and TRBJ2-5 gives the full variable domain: DSGVTQTPKHLITATGQRVTLRCSPRSGDLSVYWYQQSLDQGLQFLIQYYNGEERAKGNILERFSAQQFPDLHSELNLSSLELGDSALYFCASSWTSGGGETQYFGPGTRLLVL.